Below, 16 T cell receptor beta chains from the same sample are listed, as sequenced in a study of blood T cell repertoires in COVID-19 (dated by TCRdb to the early 2020s). The library relied on the immunoSEQ multiplex PCR assay. TCRdb took this table from immuneACCESS and kept in-frame rearrangements with V and J called. Such tables lack part of the clones; where checked against another copy, unresolved V genes explain under half of the gap, and the rest is unexplained. Counted in this sample were approximately 97,000 clones; around nine tenths of them appeared once. Together, the top ten hold 1.7% of the sample. Sequenced input: peripheral blood. Receptor source: a man between 60 and 75 years old with acute or convalescent COVID-19.

The genes are TRBV29-1 and TRBJ1-1; possible D gene TRBD1, 6 bases. V was pared by 5 bases and J by 2 bases, with 12 bases between. CDR1 is SQVTM, CDR2 ANQGSEA, per germline. CDR3 length: 13 residues. CDR3 region: CSVYRARNTEAFF. CDR3 coding DNA: TGCAGCGTTTACAGGGCTAGAAACACTGAAGCTTTCTTT.

The chain links TRBV3-1 (or the pseudogene TRBV3-2) to TRBJ2-3; 9 bases fit TRBD2. This CDR3 has 17 amino acids. J lost 2 bases, V lost 1 base, and 7 bases had no gene match. The germline CDR1 and CDR2 sequences are LGHDT and YNNKEL (reference sequence). CDR3 protein: CASSQAGAGGYTDTQYF. The CDR3 nucleotides are TGTGCCAGCAGCCAAGCCGGGGCGGGGGGGTACACAGATACGCAGTATTTT.

J is TRBJ2-2 and V is TRBV18; 8 bases fit TRBD1. The CDR3 consists of 14 residues. V lost 5 bases to trimming and J lost 6 bases; unmatched junction nucleotides: 5. CDR1 and CDR2 from the germline V gene are KGHSH and LQKENI. DNA of the CDR3: TGTGCCAGCTCAGCGACAGGGGATCCCGGGGAGCTGTTTTTT. This sequence encodes CASSATGDPGELFF.

V and J are TRBV27 and TRBJ1-3; D ambiguous. Germline lookup yields CDR1 MNHEY and CDR2 SMNVEV (reference sequence). V lost 5 bases and J lost 2, with 13 bases in between. The CDR3 sequence is 15 residues long. The CDR3 DNA reads TGTGCCAGCAGTCCCAACCAGGTAGCTGGAAACACCATATATTTT. It specifies CASSPNQVAGNTIYF.

The V call is TRBV5-1, the J call TRBJ2-7; TRBD2 might be the D (6 bases). The V gene lost 7 bases and the J gene lost 4 bases, with 21 bases spanning the gap. The CDR3 is 15 amino acids. Germline CDR1 is SGHRS and CDR2 is YFSETQ. The CDR3 region is CASSLVGGERYEQYF. The CDR3 DNA reads TGCGCCAGCTCACTCGTCGGCGGGGAAAGATACGAGCAGTACTTC.

This chain uses TRBV18 with TRBJ2-7; 8 bases are a match to TRBD1. Germline-derived CDR1 and CDR2 are KGHSH and LQKENI. With 0 bases clipped from V and 3 bases from J, the junction kept 1 base outside the gene matches. The CDR3 covers 14 residues. CDR3 residues: CASSPPGQDYEQYF. DNA of the CDR3: TGTGCCAGCTCACCACCGGGACAGGACTACGAGCAGTACTTC. Full variable domain (outside the CDR3, taken from reference TRBV18 and TRBJ2-7): NAGVMQNPRHLVRRRGQEARLRCSPMKGHSHVYWYRQLPEEGLKFMVYLQKENIIDESGMPKERFSAEFPKEGPSILRIQQVVRGDSAAYFCASSPPGQDYEQYFGPGTRLTVT.

The V and J genes are TRBV5-6 and TRBJ1-2, with TRBD1 as a possible D gene (6 bases). Germline V gives CDR1 SGHDT, CDR2 YYEEEE. V was clipped by 6 bases and J by 4 bases, with 22 bases between them. The CDR3 loop spans 16 amino acids. The CDR3 region has the DNA TGTGCCAGCATCTCGAGGACAGCCGATACCGTCTATGGCTACACCTTC. This gives the protein CASISRTADTVYGYTF.

V and J are TRBV7-2 and TRBJ2-1, with 7 nucleotides matching TRBD1. J lost 4 bases, V lost 6 bases, and 6 bases had no gene match. The germline V gene encodes CDR1 SGHTA and CDR2 FQGNSA. This CDR3 is built from 14 residues. The CDR3 is CASRQTGRYNEQFF. The CDR3 bases are TGTGCCAGCAGACAGACAGGGCGGTACAATGAGCAGTTCTTC. Full variable domain (outside the CDR3, taken from reference TRBV7-2 and TRBJ2-1): GAGVSQSPSNKVTEKGKDVELRCDPISGHTALYWYRQSLGQGLEFLIYFQGNSAPDKSGLPSDRFSAERTGGSVSTLTIQRTQQEDSAVYLCASRQTGRYNEQFFGPGTRLTVL.

The rearrangement links TRBV5-4 to TRBJ1-1; possible D gene TRBD1, 6 bases. This CDR3 region has 13 residues. CDR1 is SGHNT and CDR2 is YYREEE in the germline V gene (reference sequence). Trimming took 7 bases from V and 6 from J, leaving 16 bases between them. The CDR3 region has the DNA TGTGCCAGCGGGAGAAACAGGGCGGCTGAAGCTTTCTTT. Translation gives CASGRNRAAEAFF.

In this sample, this clone turned up a few times. The chain couples TRBV6-5 to TRBJ1-1; 8 bases are shared with TRBD1. The CDR3 extends over 15 amino acids. Germline V gives CDR1 MNHEY, CDR2 SVGAGI. Trimming at V came to 1 base and at J to 1 base, leaving 2 bases not matched to a gene. This chain's CDR3 is CASSYFDRGNTEAFF. The CDR3 nucleotides read TGTGCCAGCAGTTACTTTGACAGGGGGAACACTGAAGCTTTCTTT.

The rearrangement links TRBV20-1 to TRBJ1-5; 9 bases fit TRBD1. The germline V gene has CDR1 DFQATT and CDR2 SNEGSKA (reference sequence). This CDR3 contains 13 residues. Trimming cost V 3 bases and J 6 bases; bases outside gene matches: 3. In DNA, the CDR3 is TGCAGTGCTAGTCTGACAGGGGGTCAGCCCCAGCATTTT. This gives the protein CSASLTGGQPQHF.

The chain recombines TRBV6-5 with TRBJ2-7; perhaps TRBD2 as D (6 bases). The V gene's germline CDR1 is MNHEY and CDR2 SVGAGI. The CDR3 length is 14 residues. Trimming stripped 4 bases from V and 2 bases from J, with 12 bases between. The CDR3, as DNA: TGTGCCAGCAGTTCTCAGGGACTCACCTACGAGCAGTACTTC. Translation: CASSSQGLTYEQYF.

This chain joins TRBV5-1 and TRBJ1-2, with D unresolved. The CDR3 covers 14 residues. Germline values: CDR1 SGHRS, CDR2 YFSETQ. The V gene lost 3 bases and the J gene lost 0 bases, with 9 bases spanning the gap. The CDR3, as DNA: TGCGCCAGCAGCTCCCAATCATCTAACTATGGCTACACCTTC. Translated, it gives CASSSQSSNYGYTF.

CDR3 DNA sequence: TGCGCCAGCAGTTTCGGACAGGTACCTCCTGAAGCTTTCTTT. This gives the protein CASSFGQVPPEAFF. The rearrangement uses TRBV5-1 and TRBJ1-1; the match to TRBD1 covers 7 bases. The V segment lost 5 bases and the J segment 6 bases; nucleotides outside the gene matches: 10. CDR1 and CDR2 (germline): SGHRS, YFSETQ. CDR3 length: 14 amino acids.

The V call is TRBV7-2, the J call TRBJ2-5; 12 bases are shared with TRBD2. Germline V gene lookup returns CDR1 SGHTA and CDR2 FQGNSA. The ends lost 5 bases at V and 7 bases at J; junction bases unmatched: 8. The CDR3 covers 15 residues. DNA of the CDR3: TGTGCCAGCAGCGCCAGACTAGCGGGGGCCGGGACCCAGTACTTC. Residues: CASSARLAGAGTQYF.

The V gene is TRBV5-1, the J gene TRBJ1-1, with 7 bases fitting TRBD1. CDR1 is SGHRS, CDR2 YFSETQ, per germline. J lost 6 bases, V lost 1 base, and 9 bases had no gene match. This CDR3 is built from 15 residues. The CDR3 protein is CASSLYRDSTSEAFF. CDR3 DNA sequence: TGCGCCAGCAGCTTGTACCGGGACAGCACGTCTGAAGCTTTCTTT.